This TCR beta chain was sequenced during a study of blood T cell repertoires in COVID-19. As processed by the authors: Amplification with reference gene primers provided the estimates of nucleated cell counts. The data were produced by immunoSEQ multiplex PCR, yet TCRdb's version contains in-frame clones alone and is incomplete. V and J calls and clone size come straight from that table; D and trimming were deduced from the DNA. There are roughly 120,000 clones in the sample; approximately 80% occur only once, and less than 2% lies in the top ten. The TCR originated in a man between 65 and 80 years old with acute or convalescent COVID-19. Sequenced sample: peripheral blood.

CDR3 residues: CASSRGQGNPYEQYF. The CDR3, as DNA: TGTGCCAGTAGTAGGGGACAGGGTAACCCCTACGAGCAGTACTTC. The V call is TRBV19, the J call TRBJ2-7, with 9 bases identical to TRBD1. V gave up 4 bases and J gave up 2 bases; unmatched junction bases: 6. CDR3 length equals 15 residues. In germline, CDR1 is LNHDA, CDR2 SQIVND (reference sequence).